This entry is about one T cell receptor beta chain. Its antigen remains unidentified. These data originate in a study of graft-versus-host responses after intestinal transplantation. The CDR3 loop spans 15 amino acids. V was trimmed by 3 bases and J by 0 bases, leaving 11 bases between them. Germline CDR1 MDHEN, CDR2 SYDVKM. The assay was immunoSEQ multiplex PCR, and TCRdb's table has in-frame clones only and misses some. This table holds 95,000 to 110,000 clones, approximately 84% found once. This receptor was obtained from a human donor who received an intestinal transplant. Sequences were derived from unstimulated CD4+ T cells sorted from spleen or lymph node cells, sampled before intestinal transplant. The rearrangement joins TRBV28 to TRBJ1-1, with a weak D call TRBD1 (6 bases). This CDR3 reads CASSFRGRMNTEAFF. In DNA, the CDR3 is TGTGCCAGCAGTTTCCGGGGGCGAATGAACACTGAAGCTTTCTTT.